This T cell receptor (beta chain) is drawn from a study of T cells after yellow fever vaccination. Study-wide findings and caveats: Few clonotypes appeared in both CD4 and CD8 compartments. The secondary response was weaker, and its peak arrived faster, on day 5 versus 15.

A remark on this clonotype: Its antigen is undetermined.

One entry per CDR3 protein, called by TCRdb with MiXCR from the 5' RACE reads. This sample has a few hundred thousand distinct CDR3 sequences; about 5% occur once, and the top ten carry around 3.3%. This CDR3 is built from 14 residues. The ends were cut back, 3 bases at V and 4 bases at J, with 11 bases in the middle. The chain joins TRBV12-3 or TRBV12-4 to TRBJ2-3, with D possibly being TRBD2 (6 bases). The source material was CD4+ T cells sorted from PBMCs, sampled on the day of the yellow fever booster vaccination. This receptor was taken from a man aged 18 to 29 who received the YFV17D yellow fever vaccine. Written as DNA, the CDR3 is TGTGCCAGCAGTTTGTATCCGGGGGCAGATACGCAGTATTTT. This sequence encodes CASSLYPGADTQYF.